The rows below give T cell receptor beta chains drawn from one sample of a study of blood T cell repertoires in COVID-19. TCRdb's table, derived via immunoSEQ multiplex PCR, lists solely in-frame clones and lacks some. The sample yields 340,000 or so clones, approximately 86% seen once. Sequenced sample: PBMCs or T cells enriched from blood (not recorded which). The receptors here all came from a woman aged 40 to 55 with acute COVID-19. Each CDR3 is given with its conserved first and last residue. Fields, in order: J gene, D gene, V gene, clone size, CDR3 protein, CDR3 DNA. The D gene is left open where the match is weak. Size values are once, few and many counts, or a class for expanded clones, and some rows have none.

>TRBJ2-7|TRBD2|TRBV5-4|NA
CASSYGTSGSYEQYF
TGTGCCAGCAGCTACGGGACTAGCGGGAGCTACGAGCAGTACTTC
>TRBJ2-3|TRBD2|TRBV7-3|once
CASSLTLGGRTDTQYF
TGTGCCAGCAGCTTAACGTTGGGAGGGAGAACAGATACGCAGTATTTT
>TRBJ2-7|TRBD2|TRBV4-2|NA
CASSPIPIAGVSSYEQYF
TGTGCCAGCAGCCCCATCCCCATAGCGGGGGTTTCTTCCTACGAGCAGTACTTC
>TRBJ1-5|TRBD1|TRBV18|NA
CASSLGQGSNQPQHF
TGTGCCAGCTCCCTCGGACAGGGAAGCAATCAGCCCCAGCATTTT
>TRBJ1-1|NA|TRBV25-1|NA
CASSEIDGGARGTEAFF
TGTGCCAGCAGTGAAATAGATGGGGGGGCACGAGGGACTGAAGCTTTCTTT
>TRBJ2-7|TRBD2|TRBV27|NA
CASSTGLAGIYEQYF
TGTGCCAGCAGCACGGGACTAGCGGGAATTTACGAGCAGTACTTC
>TRBJ1-1|NA|TRBV11-1|once
CASSPDSYTEAFF
TGTGCCAGCAGCCCGGACAGTTACACTGAAGCTTTCTTT
>TRBJ2-7|NA|TRBV7-9|NA
CASSVRSYEQYF
TGTGCCAGCAGTGTGAGGTCCTACGAGCAGTACTTC
>TRBJ1-2|NA|TRBV28|NA
CASSSSSGHGVGSSTF
TGTGCCAGCAGCTCTTCCTCGGGCCACGGGGTGGGAAGCTCCACCTTC
>TRBJ2-3|TRBD2|TRBV5-1|NA
CASSLVGARAGGSDF
TGCGCCAGCAGCTTGGTAGGGGCGAGGGCGGGAGGATCGGATTTT
>TRBJ2-2|NA|TRBV18|NA
CASSPTGKQNTGELFF
TGTGCCAGCTCGCCAACAGGAAAACAGAACACCGGGGAGCTGTTTTTT
>TRBJ1-1|TRBD1|TRBV7-2|NA
CASSVDRGLEAFF
TGTGCCAGCAGCGTCGACAGGGGGCTTGAAGCTTTCTTT
>TRBJ2-2|TRBD1|TRBV14|NA
CASSHLRDRGPGELFF
TGTGCCAGCAGCCATCTCCGGGACAGGGGTCCCGGGGAGCTGTTTTTT
>TRBJ2-1|NA|TRBV18|NA
CASSPYPGGDPNEQFF
TGTGCCAGCTCACCTTACCCGGGGGGCGACCCGAATGAGCAGTTCTTC
>TRBJ1-1|NA|TRBV7-2|NA
CASSLNLLPNTEAFF
TGTGCCAGCAGCTTAAATTTACTGCCGAACACTGAAGCTTTCTTT
>TRBJ1-2|NA|TRBV7-9|NA
CASSLVGAGYGYTF
TGTGCCAGCAGCTTAGTGGGGGCTGGCTATGGCTACACCTTC
>TRBJ2-7|TRBD2|TRBV27|NA
CASSPRRFSGRAYEQYF
TGTGCCAGCAGCCCTCGGCGTTTTAGCGGGAGGGCCTACGAGCAGTACTTC
>TRBJ2-7|NA|TRBV3-1/TRBV3-2|NA
CASSQGTAGYEQYF
TGTGCCAGCAGCCAAGGGACAGCCGGCTACGAGCAGTACTTC
>TRBJ1-1|NA|TRBV11-2|NA
CASSFLAEAFF
TGTGCCAGCAGCTTTCTAGCTGAAGCTTTCTTT
>TRBJ1-1|NA|TRBV10-3|NA
CAISPTGNTEAFF
TGTGCCATCAGCCCGACAGGGAACACTGAAGCTTTCTTT
>TRBJ2-3|TRBD2|TRBV6-2/TRBV6-3|NA
CASSYLAGGPTDTQYF
TGTGCCAGCAGTTATTTAGCGGGGGGGCCTACAGATACGCAGTATTTT
>TRBJ1-4|TRBD1|TRBV19|NA
CASSRDRINEKLFF
TGTGCCAGTAGTAGGGACAGAATTAATGAAAAACTGTTTTTT
>TRBJ1-2|NA|TRBV5-1|NA
CASSPDPRGNYGYTF
TGCGCCAGCAGCCCCGACCCCCGGGGTAACTATGGCTACACCTTC
>TRBJ1-3|NA|TRBV7-2|NA
CASSPTTGTGNTIYF
TGTGCCAGCAGCCCCACAACAGGGACTGGAAACACCATATATTTT